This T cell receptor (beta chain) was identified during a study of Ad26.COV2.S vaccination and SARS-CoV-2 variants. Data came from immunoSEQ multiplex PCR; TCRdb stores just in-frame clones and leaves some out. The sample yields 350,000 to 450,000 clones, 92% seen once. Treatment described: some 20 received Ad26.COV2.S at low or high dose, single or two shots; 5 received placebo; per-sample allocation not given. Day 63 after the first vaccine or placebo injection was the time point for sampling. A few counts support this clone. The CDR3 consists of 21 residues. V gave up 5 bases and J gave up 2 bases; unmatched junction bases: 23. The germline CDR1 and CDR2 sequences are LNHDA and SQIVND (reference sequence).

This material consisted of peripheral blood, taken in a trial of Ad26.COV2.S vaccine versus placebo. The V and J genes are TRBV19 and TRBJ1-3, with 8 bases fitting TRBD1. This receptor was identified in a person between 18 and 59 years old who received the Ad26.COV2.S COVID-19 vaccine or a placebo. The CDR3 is CASSHFGVGGGQGNPGNTIYF. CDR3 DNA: TGTGCCAGTAGTCACTTCGGAGTGGGTGGAGGACAGGGAAACCCTGGAAACACCATATATTTT. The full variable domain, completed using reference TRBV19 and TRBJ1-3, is DGGITQSPKYLFRKEGQNVTLSCEQNLNHDAMYWYRQDPGQGLRLIYYSQIVNDFQKGDIAEGYSVSREKKESFPLTVTSAQKNPTAFYLCASSHFGVGGGQGNPGNTIYFGEGSWLTVV.